This T cell receptor (beta chain) was sequenced during a study of blood T cell repertoires in COVID-19. In the study overall: Specimens from acute and convalescent COVID-19 originated in the United States, Italy and Spain. Sample material is recorded as cDNA or gDNA derived from T cells, B-cell-depleted T cells, or PBMCs.

Trimming pared 5 bases from V and 1 base from J, leaving 18 bases between. Germline V gives CDR1 LNHDA, CDR2 SQIVND (reference sequence). The CDR3 is 17 residues long. While infection was still active, Seattle patients were enrolled and then followed longitudinally. In the original processing: The authors estimated nucleated cell counts from reference gene primer amplification. Using immunoSEQ multiplex PCR, the repertoire was profiled, and TCRdb retains in-frame clones only, with some absent. The DNA was the basis for D and trimming; V, J and clone size are from that table. This repertoire shows 70,000 or so clones, over 80% found once; its top ten account for 10% to 15%.

The TCR was taken from a man in his fifties with COVID-19, enrolled during active disease. This rearrangement joins TRBV19 to TRBJ2-4; D may be TRBD2 (6 bases). Sequences were obtained from peripheral blood. The CDR3 DNA reads TGTGCCAGTAGTCCCGGGACTCCCACTGGGGCCAAAAACATTCAGTACTTC. Its protein is CASSPGTPTGAKNIQYF.